These 20 T cell receptor beta chains came from one sample sequenced in a study of blood T cell repertoires in COVID-19. Method: immunoSEQ multiplex PCR; TCRdb's copy keeps in-frame clones and lacks some. The repertoire has 380,000 or so clones, over 65% of them found once; the top ten carry 1.1%. The sequencing input was peripheral blood. The receptors come from a human donor with acute or convalescent COVID-19. The donor label of this sample is uncertain.

CDR3 sequence reads: CAWSFGQGSYEQYF. CDR3 coding DNA: TGTGCCTGGAGTTTCGGACAGGGCTCCTACGAGCAGTACTTC. This chain joins TRBV30 and TRBJ2-7; TRBD1 aligns across 8 bases. The germline V gene has CDR1 GTSNPN and CDR2 SVGIG (reference sequence). This CDR3 has 14 residues. J lost 0 bases, V lost 2 bases, and 3 bases had no gene match. The full variable domain, rest sourced from reference TRBV30 and TRBJ2-7, is SQTIHQWPATLVQPVGSPLSLECTVEGTSNPNLYWYRQAAGRGLQLLFYSVGIGQISSEVPQNLSASRPQDRQFILSSKKLLLSDSGFYLCAWSFGQGSYEQYFGPGTRLTVT.

A remark on this clone: A read error is possible here, since a much larger clone lies one base away. The chain has TRBV7-9 and TRBJ2-2; no reliable D call. The CDR3 runs to 12 residues. The ends were cut back, 5 bases at V and 2 bases at J, with 3 bases in the middle. Germline lookup yields CDR1 SEHNR and CDR2 FQNEAQ (reference sequence). CDR3 coding DNA: TGTGCCAGCAGCCTTAACACCGGGGAGCTGTTTTTT. It codes for CASSLNTGELFF.

In its sample, this clone was seen once. The rearrangement uses TRBV6-1 and TRBJ2-3, with a weak D call TRBD2 (6 bases). The germline gives CDR1 MNHNS, CDR2 SASEGT. Between the trimmed V and J ends, which lost 3 bases and 2 bases, there was a span of 15 bases. The CDR3 totals 16 residues. The CDR3 nucleotides read TGTGCCAGCAGTGATCGGGGGTGGGATGACACAGATACGCAGTATTTT. This gives the protein CASSDRGWDDTDTQYF.

The chain joins TRBV10-3 to TRBJ1-2; 8 nucleotides line up with TRBD1. Germline CDR1 ENHRY, CDR2 SYGVKD. This CDR3 contains 13 residues. V trimming: 6 bases; J trimming: 5 bases; junction bases outside the gene matches: 5. Here the CDR3 reads CAIRSTGAYGYTF. The CDR3 region has the DNA TGTGCCATCAGATCGACAGGGGCTTATGGCTACACCTTC.

In nucleotides, the CDR3 is TGTGCCAGCTCACCCACAGGTCCAAATCAGCCCCAGCATTTT. As protein: CASSPTGPNQPQHF. The rearrangement joins TRBV18 to TRBJ1-5; TRBD1 is a possible D gene (5 bases). The V end was cut by 3 bases, the J end by 4 bases, with 10 bases between. Per germline, CDR1 KGHSH and CDR2 LQKENI. There are 14 residues in the CDR3.

With regard to this clone: This sample also contains other DNA sequences that code for the same CDR3. The rearrangement uses TRBV15 and TRBJ2-5, with 9 nucleotides matching TRBD2. From germline, CDR1 is LNHNV and CDR2 YYDKDF (reference sequence). CDR3 length equals 14 residues. The ends lost 3 bases at V and 3 bases at J; junction bases unmatched: 2. CDR3 coding DNA: TGTGCCACCAGCAGGACTAGCGGTAAAGAGACCCAGTACTTC. This gives the protein CATSRTSGKETQYF.

This clone was seen a handful of times. The chain uses TRBV29-1 and TRBJ1-2; the D gene is possibly TRBD1 (6 bases). The CDR3 has 12 residues. The germline V gene has CDR1 SQVTM and CDR2 ANQGSEA. V lost 8 bases and J 1 base, leaving 11 bases between the germline ends. This CDR3 reads CSPPDSNYGYTF. The CDR3 DNA is TGCAGCCCTCCGGACAGTAACTATGGCTACACCTTC.

The chain uses TRBV29-1 and TRBJ2-7; 8 bases are shared with TRBD2. The V gene end was trimmed by 5 bases and the J gene end by 2 bases; junction bases not matched to a gene: 11. The CDR3 is 15 amino acids. Looked up from germline, CDR1 is SQVTM and CDR2 is ANQGSEA. In DNA form, the CDR3 reads TGCAGCGTTCTACAGGCGGCGGGGGGTGCCTACGAGCAGTACTTC. Its protein product is CSVLQAAGGAYEQYF.

This chain uses TRBV24-1 with TRBJ2-1; D perhaps matches TRBD1 (6 bases). The CDR3 spans 16 residues. Germline CDR1 KGHDR, CDR2 SFDVKD. V was pared by 2 bases and J by 6 bases, with 16 bases between. The CDR3 nucleotides read TGTGCCACCAGTGATTCCCGGACAGCCGTGGCCAATGAGCAGTTCTTC. This encodes CATSDSRTAVANEQFF.

The rearrangement uses TRBV5-1 and TRBJ2-3, with 16 bases fitting TRBD2. CDR1 and CDR2 from the germline V gene are SGHRS and YFSETQ. The CDR3 runs to 18 residues. Germline trimming cut 4 bases from V and 2 bases from J; bases unmatched to any gene: 7. CDR3 in amino acids: CASSQGLAGGILTDTQYF. The CDR3 coding sequence is TGCGCCAGCAGCCAGGGACTAGCGGGAGGGATACTCACAGATACGCAGTATTTT.

This clone has only a few counts. The chain joins TRBV19 to TRBJ2-7, with a weak D call TRBD2 (5 bases). Germline loops: CDR1 LNHDA, CDR2 SQIVND (reference sequence). The CDR3 is made up of 13 amino acids. V lost 2 bases and J 6 bases, leaving 11 bases between the germline ends. The CDR3 region has the DNA TGTGCCAGTAGTATATCCCCGGGGTTCGAGCAGTACTTC. Protein: CASSISPGFEQYF.

The V call is TRBV6-4, the J call TRBJ1-2; a weak D match, TRBD1 (5 bases). The CDR3 totals 14 residues. Trimming removed 6 bases from V and 4 bases from J, with 15 bases in between. Germline values: CDR1 MRHNA, CDR2 SNTAGT. The CDR3: CASRLYPGGYGYTF. In DNA, the CDR3 is TGTGCCAGCAGACTCTACCCCGGGGGCTATGGCTACACCTTC.

This clone was recorded once. CDR3 in amino acids: CASSLARDRELPLHF. The CDR3 DNA sequence: TGTGCCAGCAGCTTAGCCCGGGACAGGGAACTCCCCCTCCACTTT. The V gene is TRBV11-2, the J gene TRBJ1-6; 9 bases align to TRBD1. Germline CDR1 SGHAT, CDR2 FQNNGV. Trimming cost V 1 base and J 13 bases; bases outside gene matches: 8. The CDR3 consists of 15 residues.

The chain joins TRBV10-3 to TRBJ1-5; D call uncertain. The CDR3 sequence is 15 residues long. Looked up from germline, CDR1 is ENHRY and CDR2 is SYGVKD. Trimming removed 0 bases at V and 3 bases at J, with 9 bases between. The CDR3 coding sequence is TGTGCCATCAGTGAGTCGGGGAGTATCAATCAGCCCCAGCATTTT. It specifies CAISESGSINQPQHF.

The chain is built from TRBV29-1 and TRBJ2-2, with 8 bases lining up with TRBD2. Looked up from germline, CDR1 is SQVTM and CDR2 is ANQGSEA. The CDR3 totals 15 residues. V lost 6 bases and J lost 3; bases outside the gene matches: 9. This CDR3 reads CSVALAGGYTGELFF. The CDR3 coding sequence is TGCAGCGTCGCTCTGGCGGGAGGATACACCGGGGAGCTGTTTTTT.

This clone has just one count. This sequence joins TRBV3-1 (or the pseudogene TRBV3-2) and TRBJ2-5; D is perhaps TRBD1 (8 bases). The CDR3 runs to 18 residues. V lost 1 base, J lost 1 base, and 19 bases lay in between. Per germline, CDR1 LGHDT and CDR2 YNNKEL (reference sequence). This chain's CDR3 is CASSQAAGSGTGQETQYF. The CDR3, as DNA: TGTGCCAGCAGCCAAGCGGCAGGAAGCGGGACAGGCCAAGAGACCCAGTACTTC.

Concerning this clone itself: One end of the junction is discordant with germline, which a read error may explain. The chain employs TRBV14 and TRBJ1-1; the match to TRBD1 covers 7 bases. Germline values: CDR1 SGHDN, CDR2 FVKESK. The CDR3 runs to 15 residues. Here the CDR3 DNA reads TGTGCCAGCAGCCCTAACAGGGGTGTGAACGCTGAAGCTTTCTTT. Amino acids: CASSPNRGVNAEAFF. Complete variable domain (other parts from reference TRBV14 and TRBJ1-1): EAGVTQFPSHSVIEKGQTVTLRCDPISGHDNLYWYRRVMGKEIKFLLHFVKESKQDESGMPNNRFLAERTGGTYSTLKVQPAELEDSGVYFCASSPNRGVNAEAFFGQGTRLTVV.

The CDR3 loop reads CASSPPGQVGLEQYF. CDR3 nucleotide sequence: TGTGCCAGCTCACCACCGGGACAGGTCGGTCTCGAGCAGTACTTC. The chain links TRBV18 to TRBJ2-7; 8 bases map to TRBD1. Trimming removed 0 bases from V and 6 bases from J; junction bases left unmatched: 7. This CDR3 has 15 residues. The V gene's germline CDR1 is KGHSH and CDR2 LQKENI.

The rearrangement links TRBV6-5 to TRBJ1-5, with D perhaps TRBD1 (6 bases). The V end lost 8 bases, the J end lost 6 bases, and 17 bases lay between the germline ends. Germline loops: CDR1 MNHEY, CDR2 SVGAGI. The CDR3 spans 14 residues. The CDR3 loop is CASLGGGGGQPQHF. The CDR3 DNA reads as TGTGCCAGCTTAGGGGGGGGAGGCGGTCAGCCCCAGCATTTT.

This chain links TRBV7-9 with TRBJ2-1; the match to TRBD2 covers 7 bases. The CDR3 has 13 residues. Germline assignment: CDR1 SEHNR and CDR2 FQNEAQ (reference sequence). J lost 5 bases, V lost 5 bases, and 3 bases had no gene match. The CDR3 DNA follows: TGTGCCAGCAGCAACAGCGGGAACAATGAGCAGTTCTTC. It encodes CASSNSGNNEQFF.